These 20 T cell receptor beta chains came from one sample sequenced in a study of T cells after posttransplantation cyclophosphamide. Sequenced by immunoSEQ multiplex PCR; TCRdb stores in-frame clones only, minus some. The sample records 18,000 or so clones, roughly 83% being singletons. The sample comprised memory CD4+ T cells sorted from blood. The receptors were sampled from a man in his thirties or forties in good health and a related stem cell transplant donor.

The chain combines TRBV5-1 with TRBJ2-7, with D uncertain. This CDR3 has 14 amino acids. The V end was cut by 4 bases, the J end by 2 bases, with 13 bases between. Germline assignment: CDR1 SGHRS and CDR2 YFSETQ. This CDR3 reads CASSPPRPPYEQYF. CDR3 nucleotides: TGCGCCAGCAGCCCACCCAGGCCCCCCTACGAGCAGTACTTC.

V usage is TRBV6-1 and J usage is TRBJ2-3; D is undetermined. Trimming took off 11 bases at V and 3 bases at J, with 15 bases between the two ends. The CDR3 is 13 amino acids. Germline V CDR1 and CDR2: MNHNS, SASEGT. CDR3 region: CAGADPVTDTQYF. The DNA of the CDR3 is TGTGCCGGAGCAGATCCGGTTACAGATACGCAGTATTTT.

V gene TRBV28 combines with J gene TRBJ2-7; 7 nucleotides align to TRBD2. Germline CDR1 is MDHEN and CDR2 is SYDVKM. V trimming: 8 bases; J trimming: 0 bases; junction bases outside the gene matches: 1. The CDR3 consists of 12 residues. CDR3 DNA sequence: TGTGCCAGCTGGGGGGGCTCCTACGAGCAGTACTTC. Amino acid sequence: CASWGGSYEQYF. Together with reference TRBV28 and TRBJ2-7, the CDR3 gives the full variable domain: DVKVTQSSRYLVKRTGEKVFLECVQDMDHENMFWYRQDPGLGLRLIYFSYDVKMKEKGDIPEGYSVSREKKERFSLILESASTNQTSMYLCASWGGSYEQYFGPGTRLTVT.

The CDR3 DNA reads as TGTGCCAGCAGCTTGCTCCCGGGCCAACGGGGGGGGAATCAGCCCCAGCATTTT. Translated, it gives CASSLLPGQRGGNQPQHF. The chain is built from TRBV5-5 and TRBJ1-5; weak D call: TRBD1 (5 bases). V was clipped by 1 base and J by 4 bases, with 21 bases between them. The CDR3 spans 18 residues. The germline CDR1 and CDR2 sequences are SGHKS and YYEKEE (reference sequence).

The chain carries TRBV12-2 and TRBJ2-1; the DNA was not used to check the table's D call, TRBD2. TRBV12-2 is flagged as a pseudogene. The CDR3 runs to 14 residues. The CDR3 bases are TGTGCAAGTCGCTTATACCTCGGGGACAATGAGCAGTTCTTC. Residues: CASRLYLGDNEQFF.

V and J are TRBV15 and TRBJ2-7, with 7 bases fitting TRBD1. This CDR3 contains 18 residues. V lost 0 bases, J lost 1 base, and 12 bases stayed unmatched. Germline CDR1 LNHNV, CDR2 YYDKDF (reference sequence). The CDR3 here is CATSRDYPNRDSSYEQYF. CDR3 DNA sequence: TGTGCCACCAGCAGAGACTACCCGAACCGGGACAGTTCCTACGAGCAGTACTTC.

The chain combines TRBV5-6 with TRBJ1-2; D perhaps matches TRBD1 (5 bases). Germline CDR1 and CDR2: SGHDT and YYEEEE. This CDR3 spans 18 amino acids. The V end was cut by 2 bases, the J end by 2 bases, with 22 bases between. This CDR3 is CASSFRHGGGPLNYGYTF. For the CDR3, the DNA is TGTGCCAGCAGCTTCCGACATGGGGGAGGGCCCCTAAACTATGGCTACACCTTC.

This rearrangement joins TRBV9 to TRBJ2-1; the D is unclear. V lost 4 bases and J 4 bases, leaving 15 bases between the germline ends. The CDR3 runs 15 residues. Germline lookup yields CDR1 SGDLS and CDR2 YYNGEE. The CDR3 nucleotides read TGTGCCAGCAGCCCAGCGAATAGCCTTTACAATGAGCAGTTCTTC. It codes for CASSPANSLYNEQFF.

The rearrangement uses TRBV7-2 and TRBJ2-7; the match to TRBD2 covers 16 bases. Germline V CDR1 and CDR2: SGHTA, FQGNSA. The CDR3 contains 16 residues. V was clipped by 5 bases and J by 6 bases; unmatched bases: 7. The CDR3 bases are TGTGCCAGCAGCGGCCCGGGACTAGCGGGGGGGCTCGAGCAGTACTTC. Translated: CASSGPGLAGGLEQYF.

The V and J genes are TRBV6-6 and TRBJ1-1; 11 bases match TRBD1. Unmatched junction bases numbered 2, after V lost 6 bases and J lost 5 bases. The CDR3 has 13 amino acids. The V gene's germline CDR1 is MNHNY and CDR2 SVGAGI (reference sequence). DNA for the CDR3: TGTGCCAGCAGGGGACAGGGGGAGACTGAAGCTTTCTTT. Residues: CASRGQGETEAFF.

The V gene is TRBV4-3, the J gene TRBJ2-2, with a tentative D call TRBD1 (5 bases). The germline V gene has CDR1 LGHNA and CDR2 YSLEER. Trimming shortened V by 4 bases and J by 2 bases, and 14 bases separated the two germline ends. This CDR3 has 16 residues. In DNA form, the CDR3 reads TGCGCCAGCAGCCTTTCGGCAGGGTCTAACACCGGGGAGCTGTTTTTT. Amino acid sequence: CASSLSAGSNTGELFF.

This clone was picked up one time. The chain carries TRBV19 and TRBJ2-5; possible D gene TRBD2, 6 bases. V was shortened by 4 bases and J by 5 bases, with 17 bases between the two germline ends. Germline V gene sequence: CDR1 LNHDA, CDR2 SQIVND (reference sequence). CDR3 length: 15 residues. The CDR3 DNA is TGTGCCAGTAGTACCCGCCTGGCGGGAAGGGAGACCCAGTACTTC. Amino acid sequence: CASSTRLAGRETQYF.

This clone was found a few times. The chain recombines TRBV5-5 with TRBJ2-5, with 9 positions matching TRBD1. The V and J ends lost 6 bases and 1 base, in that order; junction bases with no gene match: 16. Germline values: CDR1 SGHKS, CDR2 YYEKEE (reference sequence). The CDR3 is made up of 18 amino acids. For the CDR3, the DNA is TGTGCCAGCACCGCCCGTTACCGGGACAGGGTGATCCAAGAGACCCAGTACTTC. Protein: CASTARYRDRVIQETQYF.

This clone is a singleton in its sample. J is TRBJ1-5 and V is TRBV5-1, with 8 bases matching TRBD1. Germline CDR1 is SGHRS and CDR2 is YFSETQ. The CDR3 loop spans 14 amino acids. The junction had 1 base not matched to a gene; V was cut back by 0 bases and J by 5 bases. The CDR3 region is CASSLETGDQPQHF. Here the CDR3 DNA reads TGCGCCAGCAGCTTGGAGACAGGGGATCAGCCCCAGCATTTT.

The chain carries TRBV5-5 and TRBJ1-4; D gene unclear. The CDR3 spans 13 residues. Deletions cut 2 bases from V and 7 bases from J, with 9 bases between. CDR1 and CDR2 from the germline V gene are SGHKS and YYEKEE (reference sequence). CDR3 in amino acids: CASSFGRIEKLFF. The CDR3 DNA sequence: TGTGCCAGCAGCTTTGGCAGAATTGAAAAACTGTTTTTT.

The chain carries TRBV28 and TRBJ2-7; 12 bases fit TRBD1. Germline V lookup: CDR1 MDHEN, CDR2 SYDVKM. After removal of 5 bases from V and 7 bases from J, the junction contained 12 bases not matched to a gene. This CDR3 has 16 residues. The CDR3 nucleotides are TGTGCCAGCAGTAGAAGGGGGACAGGGGGCGAAAGGGAGCAGTACTTC. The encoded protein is CASSRRGTGGEREQYF.

The CDR3 here is CASSERGGGSTDTQYF. DNA of the CDR3: TGCGCCAGCAGTGAAAGGGGAGGGGGGTCCACAGATACGCAGTATTTT. The chain employs TRBV10-2 and TRBJ2-3; weak D call: TRBD2 (7 bases). V gave up 3 bases and J gave up 2 bases, with 15 bases separating them. Germline CDR1 and CDR2: WSHSY and SAAADI. The CDR3 is 16 amino acids.

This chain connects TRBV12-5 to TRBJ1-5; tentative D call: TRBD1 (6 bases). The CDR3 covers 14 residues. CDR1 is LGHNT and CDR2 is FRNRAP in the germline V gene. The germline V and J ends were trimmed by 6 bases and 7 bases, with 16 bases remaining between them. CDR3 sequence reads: CASGTGQSKQPQHF. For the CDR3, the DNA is TGTGCTAGTGGGACTGGACAGTCTAAACAGCCCCAGCATTTT.

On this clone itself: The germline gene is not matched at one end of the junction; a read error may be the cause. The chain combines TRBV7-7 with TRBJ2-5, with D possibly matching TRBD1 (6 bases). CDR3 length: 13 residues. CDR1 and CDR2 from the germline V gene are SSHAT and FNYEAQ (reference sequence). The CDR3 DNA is TGTGCTAGCAGCCCACAGGGTGGAGAGACCCAGTACTTC. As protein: CASSPQGGETQYF.

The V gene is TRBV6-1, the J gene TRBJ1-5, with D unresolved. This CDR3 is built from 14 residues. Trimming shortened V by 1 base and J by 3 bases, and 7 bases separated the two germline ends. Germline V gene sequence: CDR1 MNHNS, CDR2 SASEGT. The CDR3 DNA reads TGTGCCAGCAGTGAAGGGCCTTCCAATCAGCCCCAGCATTTT. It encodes CASSEGPSNQPQHF.